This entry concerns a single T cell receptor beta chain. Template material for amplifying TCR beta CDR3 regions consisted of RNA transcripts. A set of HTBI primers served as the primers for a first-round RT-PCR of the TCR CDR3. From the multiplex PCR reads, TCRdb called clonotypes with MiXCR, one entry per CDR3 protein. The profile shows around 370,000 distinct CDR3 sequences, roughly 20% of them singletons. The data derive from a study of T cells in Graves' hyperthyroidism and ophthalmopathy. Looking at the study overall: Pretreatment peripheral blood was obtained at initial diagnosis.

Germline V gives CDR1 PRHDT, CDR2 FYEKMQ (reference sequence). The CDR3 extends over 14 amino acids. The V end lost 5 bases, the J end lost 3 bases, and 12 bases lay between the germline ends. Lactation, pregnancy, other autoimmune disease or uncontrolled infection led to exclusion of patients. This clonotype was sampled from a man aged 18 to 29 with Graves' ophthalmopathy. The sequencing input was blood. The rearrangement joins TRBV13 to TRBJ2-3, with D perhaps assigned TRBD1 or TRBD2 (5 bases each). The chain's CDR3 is CASSIRDGTDTQYF. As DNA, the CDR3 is TGTGCCAGCAGCATCCGGGACGGAACAGATACGCAGTATTTT.